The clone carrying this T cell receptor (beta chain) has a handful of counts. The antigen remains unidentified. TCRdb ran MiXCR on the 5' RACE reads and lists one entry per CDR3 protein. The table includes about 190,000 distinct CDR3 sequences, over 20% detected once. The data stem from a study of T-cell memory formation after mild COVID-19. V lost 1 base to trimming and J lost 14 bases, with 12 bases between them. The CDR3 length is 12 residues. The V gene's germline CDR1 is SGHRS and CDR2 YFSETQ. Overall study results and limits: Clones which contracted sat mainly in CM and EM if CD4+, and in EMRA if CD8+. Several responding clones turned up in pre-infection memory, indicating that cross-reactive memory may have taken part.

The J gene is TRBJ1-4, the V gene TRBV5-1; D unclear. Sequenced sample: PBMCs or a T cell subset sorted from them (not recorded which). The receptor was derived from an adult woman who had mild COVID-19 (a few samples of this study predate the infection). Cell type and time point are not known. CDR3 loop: CASSLFEGTLFF. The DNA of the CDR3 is TGCGCCAGCAGCTTGTTCGAGGGAACTCTGTTTTTT.